This is a list of T cell receptor beta chains from one sample in a study of blood T cell repertoires in COVID-19. Only in-frame clones appear in the TCRdb table, and some are missing; sequencing was by immunoSEQ multiplex PCR. Of roughly 78,000 clones in the sample, 70% to 90% were seen once. Sequencing was performed on peripheral blood. Receptors originate from a woman of 80 years or more with acute or convalescent COVID-19. Both conserved end residues are part of each CDR3. A D gene is named only where the DNA matches it firmly. Size is omitted from some rows. Given values are once, few, many or a class for expanded clones.

DNA	CDR3	size	D	V	length	J
TGTGCCAGCAGTGCTATCGGGGGGACTGGAAACACCATATATTTT	CASSAIGGTGNTIYF	-	-	TRBV25-1	15	TRBJ1-3
TGTGCCAGTTCAGCGGGGGGTTTCAATGAGCAGTTCTTC	CASSAGGFNEQFF	-	TRBD2	TRBV6-4	13	TRBJ2-1
TGTGCCAACAGACAGGATAGCAATCAGCCCCAGCATTTT	CANRQDSNQPQHF	-	-	TRBV2	13	TRBJ1-5
TGTGCCAGCAGCCGGCTCGGGGATGGCTACACCTTC	CASSRLGDGYTF	-	-	TRBV7-9	12	TRBJ1-2
TGTGCCAGCAGCGAGGGGGCCGGACAGGGTTCCGAGCAGTACTTC	CASSEGAGQGSEQYF	few	TRBD1	TRBV9	15	TRBJ2-7
TGCAGCGCTTGGACAGGGCGAGCTTTCTTT	CSAWTGRAFF	-	TRBD1	TRBV29-1	10	TRBJ1-1
TGCGCCAGCACATCCGGGTACTTAGCTCATGACGAGCAGTTCTTC	CASTSGYLAHDEQFF	-	-	TRBV5-1	15	TRBJ2-1
TGTGCCAGCAGCTTAGAAACCGGGACTCCAGCCTACGAGCAGTACTTC	CASSLETGTPAYEQYF	few	-	TRBV11-3	16	TRBJ2-7
TGTGCCAGCAGTGAAGTTAACACGAACACTGAAGCTTTCTTT	CASSEVNTNTEAFF	-	-	TRBV6-1	14	TRBJ1-1
TGTGCCAGCAGCCTACTCTACGAGCAGTACTTC	CASSLLYEQYF	-	-	TRBV12-3/TRBV12-4	11	TRBJ2-7
TGTGCCAGCAGTCCCACAGGGTACGGCTACACCTTC	CASSPTGYGYTF	few	-	TRBV6-6	12	TRBJ1-2
TGTGCCAGCAGCCTTAGGGGCGGGGGGCACACAGATACGCAGTATTTT	CASSLRGGGHTDTQYF	-	TRBD2	TRBV3-1/TRBV3-2	16	TRBJ2-3
TGTGCCAGCAGCCGAGCGGGAGCCTACGAGCAGTACTTC	CASSRAGAYEQYF	-	TRBD2	TRBV3-1/TRBV3-2	13	TRBJ2-7
TGTGCCTGGAAAATACTCCAGGGTCCCGCTGAAGCTTTCTTT	CAWKILQGPAEAFF	-	-	TRBV30	14	TRBJ1-1
TGCGCCAGCAGCTTGGGGTCAGGGGGGCACACCGGGGAGCTGTTTTTT	CASSLGSGGHTGELFF	-	-	TRBV5-1	16	TRBJ2-2
TGTGCCAGTAGTATAGGTGCAGGGACTGAAGCTTTCTTT	CASSIGAGTEAFF	-	-	TRBV19	13	TRBJ1-1
TGTGCCACCAGTGACGCAAAGACAGGGGGCGTCGCTGGCTACACCTTC	CATSDAKTGGVAGYTF	-	TRBD1	TRBV24-1	16	TRBJ1-2
TGTGCCAGCAGCCGAGTAGCGGGAAGAAACACCGGGGAGCTGTTTTTT	CASSRVAGRNTGELFF	-	TRBD2	TRBV3-1/TRBV3-2	16	TRBJ2-2
TGTGCCAGCAGCCCCCGATTGACAGGGGGAGAAAAACTGTTTTTT	CASSPRLTGGEKLFF	once	TRBD1	TRBV11-2	15	TRBJ1-4
TGTGCCAGCAGGAGGGACAGGGGCGGCAATTCACCCCTCCACTTT	CASRRDRGGNSPLHF	-	TRBD1	TRBV2	15	TRBJ1-6
TGCGCCAGCAGCTTGGAGTTTCGGGGTCCGAGCACAGATACGCAGTATTTT	CASSLEFRGPSTDTQYF	once	-	TRBV5-1	17	TRBJ2-3
TGTGCCAGCAGTTGGGGGAGGGAGACCCAGTACTTC	CASSWGRETQYF	-	-	TRBV2	12	TRBJ2-5
TGTGCCAGCGGTCCAGGGTCGGACACTGAAGCTTTCTTT	CASGPGSDTEAFF	-	-	TRBV27	13	TRBJ1-1
TGTGCCTTGGGGAGGTCACCCCTCCACTTT	CALGRSPLHF	few	-	TRBV30	10	TRBJ1-6
TGTGCCAGCAGCTTGGGAGGCAGGGGTAATTCACCCCTCCACTTT	CASSLGGRGNSPLHF	-	-	TRBV5-6	15	TRBJ1-6
TGTGCCAGCAGTGAAGACAGGGGAAGGAATCAGCCCCAGCATTTT	CASSEDRGRNQPQHF	-	TRBD1	TRBV6-1	15	TRBJ1-5